The TCR beta chain under discussion was sequenced for a study of response to subunit inactivated influenza vaccine listed by TCRdb under 2018. Study-wide context: Deep quantitative profiling of the T cell receptor repertoire was used in the study to follow responses to a trivalent subunit inactivated influenza vaccine.

Library method: RT-PCR. Sequencing relied on an Illumina HiSeq 2500. In TCRdb, the public reads were trimmed at Q25 with fastp and aligned with MiXCR, with productive beta chains retained. Every CDR3 protein is listed once, alongside the most common genes and DNA of its rows. The sample data list about 580,000 distinct CDR3 sequences, and approximately 14% of these were observed just once. Around 10% of the sample is held by the ten biggest clonotypes. To note about this clonotype: The antigen it binds to is not known. Base qualities are not provided; no much larger clone lies one nucleotide away.

V sheds 5 bases and J sheds 4 bases, leaving 18 bases between their ends. The CDR3 runs 16 amino acids, cysteine and phenylalanine included. The DNA shown is the 48-base CDR3, in frame from base 1. The germline V gene gives CDR1 as MNHNS and CDR2 as SASEGT. The full study reports these points: It was suggested by the authors that each seasonal influenza vaccination may recruit only a limited number of new T cells.

The receptor chain draws on TRBV6-1 and TRBJ2-1; the D gene is perhaps TRBD2, from 7 matching bases. Source: PBMCs from blood, taken about 11 days after vaccination. This sequence originates from a man aged 45-65 years who received an inactivated influenza vaccine. Donor details come from another sample of the same person, matched by shared clones. The nucleotide sequence is given as TGTGCCAGCAGTAGGGGAGACGGGGGGCGGTACAATGAGCAGTTCTTC. Its translation is CASSRGDGGRYNEQFF.